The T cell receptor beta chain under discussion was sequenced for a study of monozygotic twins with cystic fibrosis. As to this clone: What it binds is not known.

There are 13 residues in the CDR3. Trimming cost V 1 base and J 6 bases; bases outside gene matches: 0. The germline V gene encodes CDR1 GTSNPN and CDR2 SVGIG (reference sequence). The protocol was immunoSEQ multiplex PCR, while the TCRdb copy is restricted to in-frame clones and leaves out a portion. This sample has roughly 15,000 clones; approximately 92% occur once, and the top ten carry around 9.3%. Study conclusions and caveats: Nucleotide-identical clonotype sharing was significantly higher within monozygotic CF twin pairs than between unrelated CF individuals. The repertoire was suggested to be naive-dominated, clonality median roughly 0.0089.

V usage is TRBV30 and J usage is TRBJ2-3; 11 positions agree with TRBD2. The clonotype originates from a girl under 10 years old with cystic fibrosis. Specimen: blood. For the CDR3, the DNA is TGTGCCTGGAGTGGGACTAGCGGGGATACGCAGTATTTT. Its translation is CAWSGTSGDTQYF. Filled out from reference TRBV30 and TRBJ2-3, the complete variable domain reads SQTIHQWPATLVQPVGSPLSLECTVEGTSNPNLYWYRQAAGRGLQLLFYSVGIGQISSEVPQNLSASRPQDRQFILSSKKLLLSDSGFYLCAWSGTSGDTQYFGPGTRLTVL.